The 26 T cell receptor beta chains presented below share a single source sample, sequenced in a study of T-cell reconstitution after alpha-beta-depleted transplantation in children (dated by TCRdb to about 2016). Read against the paper, the sample's treatment or condition label means: allogeneic hematopoietic cell transplantation with graft depleted of TCRalphabeta T cells and CD19 B cells. Receptors were amplified or captured by PCR. Instrument used: Illumina HiSeq 2500. Molecular barcoding was employed in the preparation of TCR libraries, with unique molecular identifiers being used to normalize TCRbeta repertoire quantification. TCRdb reran the public reads through fastp at Q25 and MiXCR, keeping productive beta chains. Here each entry gathers all rows of one CDR3 protein and keeps the most common genes and DNA. This sample holds around 700,000 distinct CDR3 sequences; around 13% were observed only once. 0.79% of the sample lies in the top ten.

This material consisted of PBMCs, taken before TCRalphabeta/CD19-depleted stem cell transplant. The receptors here all came from a girl aged 2 to 10 with congenital amegakaryocytic thrombocytopenia, due to receive a stem cell transplant.

The sample holds many counts of this clonotype. The chain employs TRBV28 and TRBJ2-5; D possibly corresponds to TRBD1 (5 bases). From germline, CDR1 is MDHEN and CDR2 SYDVKM. With 5 bases removed from V and 8 bases from J, the gap between germline ends came to 15 bases. This CDR3 is 13 amino acids long. The CDR3 loop is CASSPPQGRTQYF. The CDR3 DNA follows: TGTGCCAGCAGTCCCCCCCAGGGTCGCACCCAGTACTTC. The entire variable domain, with the rest obtained from reference TRBV28 and TRBJ2-5, is as follows: DVKVTQSSRYLVKRTGEKVFLECVQDMDHENMFWYRQDPGLGLRLIYFSYDVKMKEKGDIPEGYSVSREKKERFSLILESASTNQTSMYLCASSPPQGRTQYFGPGTRLLVL.

This clonotype has at least ten counts. The rearrangement uses TRBV7-9 and TRBJ2-3; a weak D match, TRBD2 (5 bases). Germline CDR1 reads SEHNR; CDR2 reads FQNEAQ (reference sequence). The CDR3 is made up of 13 amino acids. Trimming left V 2 bases short and J 6 bases short, with 9 bases between. DNA for the CDR3: TGTGCCAGCAGCTTACTGACGGGGGATACGCAGTATTTT. Its protein is CASSLLTGDTQYF. Full variable domain (remainder filled in from reference TRBV7-9 and TRBJ2-3): DTGVSQNPRHKITKRGQNVTFRCDPISEHNRLYWYRQTLGQGPEFLTYFQNEAQLEKSRLLSDRFSAERPKGSFSTLEIQRTEQGDSAMYLCASSLLTGDTQYFGPGTRLTVL.

A few counts support this clonotype. The CDR3 sequence: CASSSVWTGRYEQYF. DNA for the CDR3: TGTGCCAGCAGTTCCGTATGGACAGGGAGGTACGAGCAGTACTTC. The J gene is TRBJ2-7, the V gene TRBV6-5; 8 nucleotides match TRBD1. The V segment lost 4 bases and the J segment 4 bases; nucleotides outside the gene matches: 9. Germline CDR1 and CDR2: MNHEY and SVGAGI. CDR3 length: 15 amino acids.

This clonotype was detected only a few times. An end of the junction differs from the germline gene, which may be a read error. The J gene is TRBJ1-5, the V gene TRBV2; TRBD1 matches 8 bases. The CDR3 is 15 residues long. The V gene's germline CDR1 is SNHLY and CDR2 FYNNEI. DNA of the CDR3: TGTGCCAGCAGGGAAGACAGGGGAATTCATCAGCCCCAGCATTTT. Residues: CASREDRGIHQPQHF.

The rearrangement joins TRBV7-2 to TRBJ2-3, with 13 nucleotides matching TRBD2. Looked up from germline, CDR1 is SGHTA and CDR2 is FQGNSA. The CDR3 covers 22 residues. V shed 3 bases and J 4 bases; nucleotides not matched to a gene: 22. CDR3 in DNA: TGTGCCAGCAGCTTCGGGCTACAGGGACTAGCGGGATCCTCTTTGGGGGCAGATACGCAGTATTTT. Its protein product is CASSFGLQGLAGSSLGADTQYF.

This clonotype was detected many times. This sequence joins TRBV15 and TRBJ1-3; a weak D match, TRBD1 (5 bases). V was shortened by 6 bases and J by 7 bases, with 13 bases between the two germline ends. The CDR3 is 13 residues long. Germline V gene data show CDR1 as LNHNV and CDR2 as YYDKDF (reference sequence). The CDR3 DNA is TGTGCCACCAGAGTCGTTGGGGGGAACACCATATATTTT. Translated: CATRVVGGNTIYF.

The chain links TRBV7-9 to TRBJ2-1; 10 bases agree with TRBD1. The CDR3 spans 15 residues. The germline V gene encodes CDR1 SEHNR and CDR2 FQNEAQ (reference sequence). J was trimmed by 7 bases and V by 5 bases; bases with no gene match: 8. The CDR3 loop is CASSLTGTGVNEQFF. Here the CDR3 DNA reads TGTGCCAGCAGCCTCACCGGGACAGGGGTAAATGAGCAGTTCTTC.

The V call is TRBV12-3 or TRBV12-4, the J call TRBJ2-2, with TRBD2 identical over 10 bases. V was clipped by 3 bases and J by 6 bases; unmatched bases: 7. This CDR3 spans 16 amino acids. The CDR3 nucleotides read TGTGCCAGCAGTTTGCTAGCGGGAGCCCCCCCCGGGGAGCTGTTTTTT. The encoded protein is CASSLLAGAPPGELFF.

This clonotype appeared once. A much larger clonotype is one base distant, so this may be a read error. The rearrangement joins TRBV3-1 to TRBJ2-5; tentatively, D is TRBD1 or TRBD2 (5 bases each). The CDR3 spans 13 residues. Germline CDR1 LGHDT, CDR2 YNNKEL (reference sequence). The CDR3 region is CASSQGDGKTQCF. CDR3 DNA sequence: TGTGCCAGCAGCCAAGGGGACGGAAAGACCCAGTGCTTC.

The V call is TRBV29-1, the J call TRBJ2-6; possible D gene TRBD2, 6 bases. Germline CDR1 and CDR2: SQVTM and ANQGSEA. This CDR3 is 16 amino acids long. V lost 7 bases to trimming and J lost 3 bases, with 19 bases between them. The CDR3 DNA is TGCAGCGCCTTGAGGCTCGAGGGAGGTGGGGCCAACGTCCTGACTTTC. Its protein is CSALRLEGGGANVLTF.

The gene calls are TRBV5-1 and TRBJ2-1, with 8 positions matching TRBD2. V dropped 0 bases and J dropped 5; count of bases not matched to a gene: 10. The CDR3 consists of 17 residues. Per the germline V gene, CDR1 is SGHRS and CDR2 is YFSETQ. The CDR3 DNA reads as TGCGCCAGCAGCTTGGGCCTGGCGGGAGGTTTCGACAATGAGCAGTTCTTC. The encoded protein is CASSLGLAGGFDNEQFF.

This clonotype occurred many times. The V gene is TRBV5-6, the J gene TRBJ1-5; no firm D call. The CDR3 has 13 residues. Trimming shortened V by 4 bases and J by 8 bases, and 13 bases separated the two germline ends. In germline, CDR1 is SGHDT, CDR2 YYEEEE. The CDR3 sequence is CASSLGSLEPQHF. As DNA, the CDR3 is TGTGCCAGCAGCCTAGGGTCCCTCGAGCCCCAGCATTTT.

This clonotype was observed a few times. This sequence joins TRBV20-1 and TRBJ2-7, with D tentatively TRBD2 (6 bases). The CDR3 has 15 residues. Trimming took off 3 bases at V and 3 bases at J, with 18 bases between the two ends. The germline V gene has CDR1 DFQATT and CDR2 SNEGSKA (reference sequence). The CDR3 region is CSARMGGPKYYEQYF. The CDR3, as DNA: TGCAGTGCTAGGATGGGAGGCCCAAAATACTACGAGCAGTACTTC.

This clonotype was found many times. The V call is TRBV4-1, the J call TRBJ1-5; a weak D match, TRBD1 (5 bases). The CDR3 extends over 17 amino acids. The germline V and J ends were trimmed by 1 base and 1 base, with 14 bases remaining between them. Per the germline V gene, CDR1 is MGHRA and CDR2 is YSYEKL. CDR3 region: CASSQGTGRGSNQPQHF. CDR3 DNA: TGCGCCAGCAGCCAAGGTACGGGACGGGGGAGCAATCAGCCCCAGCATTTT.

This clonotype was counted only a few times. This chain links TRBV5-1 with TRBJ2-3; 8 bases map to TRBD2. Looked up from germline, CDR1 is SGHRS and CDR2 is YFSETQ. J was trimmed by 0 bases and V by 4 bases; bases with no gene match: 13. The CDR3 covers 18 residues. CDR3 loop: CASSPGVAGRSSTDTQYF. The CDR3, as DNA: TGCGCCAGCAGCCCAGGGGTAGCGGGGCGATCTAGCACAGATACGCAGTATTTT. The full variable domain, its missing parts supplied by reference TRBV5-1 and TRBJ2-3, is KAGVTQTPRYLIKTRGQQVTLSCSPISGHRSVSWYQQTPGQGLQFLFEYFSETQRNKGNFPGRFSGRQFSNSRSEMNVSTLELGDSALYLCASSPGVAGRSSTDTQYFGPGTRLTVL.

This chain uses TRBV10-3 with TRBJ2-1; tentative D call: TRBD2 (6 bases). With 8 bases removed from V and 2 bases from J, the gap between germline ends came to 13 bases. Germline V lookup: CDR1 ENHRY, CDR2 SYGVKD. CDR3 length equals 14 residues. The CDR3 bases are TGTGCCATCGGGAGCGGGTCCACCTACAATGAGCAGTTCTTC. Its translation is CAIGSGSTYNEQFF.

This clonotype was seen many times. This chain uses TRBV20-1 with TRBJ1-1; TRBD1 is a possible D gene (6 bases). There are 15 residues in the CDR3. CDR1 is DFQATT and CDR2 is SNEGSKA in the germline V gene (reference sequence). Between the trimmed V and J ends, which lost 6 bases and 2 bases, there was a span of 19 bases. CDR3 protein: CSASRPETGNTEAFF. CDR3 DNA sequence: TGCAGTGCCTCCCGCCCAGAGACAGGTAACACTGAAGCTTTCTTT.

This clonotype was counted ten times or more. The gene calls are TRBV27 and TRBJ2-7; D tentatively reads TRBD1 or TRBD2 (6 bases each). The CDR3 is made up of 13 amino acids. CDR1 MNHEY and CDR2 SMNVEV come from the germline V gene (reference sequence). The CDR3 sequence: CTGGGDTPLEQYF. The CDR3 nucleotides read TGTACCGGAGGCGGGGACACTCCCTTGGAGCAGTACTTC.

This clonotype appeared many times. CDR3 sequence reads: CASSLDTSGVNIQYF. CDR3 DNA: TGTGCCAGCAGCTTGGATACTAGCGGGGTAAACATTCAGTACTTC. The chain recombines TRBV5-6 with TRBJ2-4; 10 bases line up with TRBD2. CDR1 and CDR2 from the germline V gene are SGHDT and YYEEEE. V lost 0 bases, J lost 6 bases, and 3 bases stayed unmatched. The CDR3 spans 15 residues.

This clonotype was counted a few times. The chain employs TRBV7-9 and TRBJ1-1; TRBD1 aligns across 8 bases. J was trimmed by 8 bases and V by 4 bases; bases with no gene match: 12. CDR3 length: 15 residues. Germline assignment: CDR1 SEHNR and CDR2 FQNEAQ (reference sequence). This chain's CDR3 is CASSSVTGGRFEAFF. DNA for the CDR3: TGTGCCAGCAGCTCGGTTACAGGGGGTAGGTTCGAAGCTTTCTTT.

This clonotype was picked up many times. Germline is not matched at one junction end, which may reflect a read error. CDR3 DNA: TGTGCCAGCAGCTCCAGGGGTACAGATACGCAGTATTTT. Its protein is CASSSRGTDTQYF. V usage is TRBV5-1 and J usage is TRBJ2-3; weak D call: TRBD1 (6 bases). Germline CDR1 SGHRS, CDR2 YFSETQ. This CDR3 is built from 13 residues. The entire variable domain, with the rest obtained from reference TRBV5-1 and TRBJ2-3, is as follows: KAGVTQTPRYLIKTRGQQVTLSCSPISGHRSVSWYQQTPGQGLQFLFEYFSETQRNKGNFPGRFSGRQFSNSRSEMNVSTLELGDSALYLCASSSRGTDTQYFGPGTRLTVL.

This clonotype was observed at least ten times. The chain joins TRBV5-6 to TRBJ2-3, with D perhaps matching TRBD2 (6 bases). CDR3 length: 14 residues. Deletions cut 5 bases from V and 2 bases from J, with 12 bases between. Germline V gene sequence: CDR1 SGHDT, CDR2 YYEEEE. The CDR3 here is CASRTEGVTDTQYF. CDR3 coding DNA: TGTGCCAGCAGGACGGAGGGCGTCACAGATACGCAGTATTTT.

This clonotype showed up many times. This chain joins TRBV5-1 and TRBJ2-1, with TRBD1 as a possible D gene (5 bases). V shed 0 bases and J shed 0 bases, with 13 bases lying between them. The CDR3 covers 17 residues. Germline V gives CDR1 SGHRS, CDR2 YFSETQ. This CDR3 is CASSLGLADSSYNEQFF. CDR3 coding DNA: TGCGCCAGCAGCTTGGGATTGGCTGACAGCTCCTACAATGAGCAGTTCTTC.

The chain couples TRBV5-1 to TRBJ2-7; D is tentatively TRBD1 or TRBD2 (6 bases each). V lost 4 bases and J lost 7, with 18 bases in between. This CDR3 is 14 amino acids long. Germline lookup yields CDR1 SGHRS and CDR2 YFSETQ. The CDR3 nucleotides are TGCGCCAGCAGCGGAGGGACATACCGCCGGGAGCAGTACTTC. This codes for CASSGGTYRREQYF.

In its sample, this clonotype was seen many times. V and J are TRBV21-1 and TRBJ2-2; the table's TRBD2 call for D was not verified on the DNA. TRBV21-1 corresponds to a pseudogene. The CDR3 is made up of 18 amino acids. CDR3 sequence reads: CASSNDCSGRGNTGELFF. CDR3 sequence (DNA): TGTGCCAGCAGCAATGATTGCAGCGGGAGAGGAAACACCGGGGAGCTGTTTTTT.

This chain's CDR3 is CASSLGGGTVSYNEQFF. The CDR3 DNA reads as TGTGCCAGCAGCTTGGGGGGGGGGACAGTCTCCTACAATGAGCAGTTCTTC. V and J are TRBV7-2 and TRBJ2-1, with D perhaps being TRBD1 or TRBD2 (7 bases each). V lost 3 bases, J lost 0 bases, and 15 bases lay in between. Germline lookup yields CDR1 SGHTA and CDR2 FQGNSA. The CDR3 loop spans 17 amino acids.